This note documents a single T cell receptor (beta chain) sequence. The sample originates from a study of OX40 agonist ivuxolimab in advanced cancers. Study-level background: Ivuxolimab was administered intravenously to patients at 0.01 to 10 mg/kg every 2 weeks. One patient with hepatocellular carcinoma and two with cutaneous melanoma, three in all, had partial responses.

Trimming removed 6 bases from V and 5 bases from J, with 17 bases in between. Germline CDR1 and CDR2: MNHEY and SMNVEV (reference sequence). This CDR3 comprises 15 residues. Excluded were patients having autoimmune disease history or systemic immunosuppression. The data were produced by immunoSEQ multiplex PCR, yet TCRdb's version contains in-frame clones alone and is incomplete. The sample has tens of thousands of clones, 89% seen once. The V call is TRBV27, the J call TRBJ1-3; tentative D call: TRBD1 (5 bases). This sample comprised CD4+ or CD8+ T cells sorted from blood, obtained in a trial of the OX40 agonist ivuxolimab. The TCR was taken from an adult with an advanced solid tumor such as melanoma, head and neck, liver or kidney cancer. The CDR3, as DNA: TGTGCCAGCAGCCGACAGTTCGGTACGAGAAACACCATATATTTT. Translation: CASSRQFGTRNTIYF.